The 21 T cell receptor beta chains reported below all come from one sample, sequenced in a study of shared clonotypes between healthy human individuals. Profiled with immunoSEQ multiplex PCR; TCRdb holds only in-frame clones, not every one. The sample has around 530,000 clones, roughly 72% seen once. Source material: PBMCs. The origin of the receptors is a woman aged 40 to 50 in good health. Some clones in this sample may be carry-over from other donors' samples.

The chain has TRBV28 and TRBJ1-2, with unresolved D. In germline, CDR1 is MDHEN, CDR2 SYDVKM. V was trimmed by 3 bases and J by 1 base, leaving 6 bases between them. This CDR3 is 13 amino acids long. The CDR3 DNA reads as TGTGCCAGCAGTTTTACCAGTAACTATGGCTACACCTTC. Its translation: CASSFTSNYGYTF.

In its sample, this clone was seen once. The chain employs TRBV7-9 and TRBJ2-3, with a possible D match to TRBD2 (5 bases). The CDR3 sequence is 17 residues long. CDR1 is SEHNR and CDR2 is FQNEAQ in the germline V gene (reference sequence). With 5 bases removed from V and 0 bases from J, the gap between germline ends came to 18 bases. The DNA for the CDR3 is TGTGCCAGCAGCCCCCGGCGGGTATACCGTAGCACAGATACGCAGTATTTT. Protein sequence: CASSPRRVYRSTDTQYF.

The V gene is TRBV6-1, the J gene TRBJ1-1; D is unresolved. The CDR3 is made up of 13 amino acids. Trimming took off 1 base at V and 3 bases at J, with 6 bases between the two ends. Germline V lookup: CDR1 MNHNS, CDR2 SASEGT. Here the CDR3 reads CASSEVSDTEAFF. The DNA for the CDR3 is TGTGCCAGCAGTGAAGTCTCGGACACTGAAGCTTTCTTT.

This clone was picked up one time. This CDR3 is CASSQTSGRRQETQYF. The CDR3, as DNA: TGTGCCAGCAGCCAGACTAGCGGGAGGCGCCAAGAGACCCAGTACTTC. The chain carries TRBV7-2 and TRBJ2-5; 13 bases are a match to TRBD2. Trimming removed 5 bases from V and 1 base from J; junction bases left unmatched: 4. The CDR3 consists of 16 residues. Germline-derived CDR1 and CDR2 are SGHTA and FQGNSA.

V and J are TRBV7-2 and TRBJ2-3; 9 bases are a match to TRBD2. Germline V gene sequence: CDR1 SGHTA, CDR2 FQGNSA. V was clipped by 1 base and J by 2 bases; unmatched bases: 1. This CDR3 spans 15 amino acids. CDR3 nucleotide sequence: TGTGCCAGCAGCTTAGGCGGGAGGGCCACAGATACGCAGTATTTT. It is translated as CASSLGGRATDTQYF.

The V and J genes are TRBV6-1 and TRBJ1-1; 7 nucleotides align to TRBD1. With 2 bases clipped from V and 4 bases from J, the junction kept 7 bases outside the gene matches. This CDR3 has 15 amino acids. From germline, CDR1 is MNHNS and CDR2 SASEGT. The CDR3 coding sequence is TGTGCCAGCAGTGAAATGGGACAGTCTGGCACTGAAGCTTTCTTT. Residues: CASSEMGQSGTEAFF.

A note on this clone: Germline is not matched at one junction end, which may reflect a read error. CDR3 sequence: CASSLEGARGQHQHF. The CDR3 DNA follows: TGCGCCAGCAGCTTGGAGGGGGCCCGTGGTCAGCACCAGCATTTT. V gene TRBV5-1 combines with J gene TRBJ1-5; 7 nucleotides line up with TRBD1. The germline V gene encodes CDR1 SGHRS and CDR2 YFSETQ. This CDR3 has 15 amino acids.

The genes are TRBV21-1 and TRBJ2-7. TRBV21-1 counts as a pseudogene. CDR3 length: 13 amino acids. The CDR3 region is CASPWTSHYEQYF. The CDR3 nucleotides are TGTGCCAGCCCGTGGACGAGTCACTACGAGCAGTACTTC.

This clone was counted a single time. The chain recombines TRBV5-6 with TRBJ2-5; 8 positions agree with TRBD2. CDR1 and CDR2 (germline): SGHDT, YYEEEE. V was pared by 6 bases and J by 5 bases, with 12 bases of the junction left unmatched. The CDR3 runs to 15 residues. The CDR3 coding sequence is TGTGCCAGCACCGAAGCCGGGGGGGGCGAGGAGACCCAGTACTTC. Amino acid sequence: CASTEAGGGEETQYF.

As DNA, the CDR3 is TGTGCCAGCAGTCCCCGTAGTCAGGGGGCGCGAAATGAGCAGTTCTTC. This sequence encodes CASSPRSQGARNEQFF. This chain joins TRBV28 and TRBJ2-1; 8 nucleotides match TRBD1. The CDR3 covers 16 residues. In germline, CDR1 is MDHEN, CDR2 SYDVKM. J was trimmed by 7 bases and V by 5 bases; bases with no gene match: 13.

V gene TRBV11-2 combines with J gene TRBJ2-7; 8 bases map to TRBD1. With 8 bases clipped from V and 4 bases from J, the junction kept 13 bases outside the gene matches. The CDR3 covers 15 residues. Per the germline V gene, CDR1 is SGHAT and CDR2 is FQNNGV. In DNA form, the CDR3 reads TGTGCCAGCGGACGAGGACAGGGTGGGCCTTACGAGCAGTACTTC. This translates into CASGRGQGGPYEQYF. The variable domain in full, completed from reference TRBV11-2 and TRBJ2-7, reads EAGVAQSPRYKIIEKRQSVAFWCNPISGHATLYWYQQILGQGPKLLIQFQNNGVVDDSQLPKDRFSAERLKGVDSTLKIQPAKLEDSAVYLCASGRGQGGPYEQYFGPGTRLTVT.

For this clone: Relative to the germline gene, one junction end is altered; a read error may explain this. J is TRBJ2-7 and V is TRBV4-1; 9 bases match TRBD1. CDR1 is MGHRA, CDR2 YSYEKL, per germline. CDR3 length: 15 amino acids. CDR3 nucleotide sequence: TGCGCCAGAAGCCAACAGGGGGCTCGCTCCTACGAGCAGTACTTC. Its translation: CARSQQGARSYEQYF.

The rearrangement uses TRBV28 and TRBJ1-2, with D uncertain. Germline loops: CDR1 MDHEN, CDR2 SYDVKM. The CDR3 covers 12 residues. The V gene lost 3 bases and the J gene lost 5 bases, with 7 bases spanning the gap. The CDR3 reads CASSFSEYGYTF. DNA for the CDR3: TGTGCCAGCAGTTTTTCTGAGTATGGCTACACCTTC.

The chain joins TRBV5-1 to TRBJ1-5, with D unclear. Germline V gives CDR1 SGHRS, CDR2 YFSETQ. CDR3 size: 15 residues. V was cut by 0 bases and J by 5 bases, with 12 bases left in between. The CDR3 sequence is CASSLEAGAHQPQHF. The CDR3 DNA is TGCGCCAGCAGCTTGGAGGCAGGTGCTCATCAGCCCCAGCATTTT.

This chain links TRBV7-8 with TRBJ2-2; 9 nucleotides match TRBD2. This CDR3 contains 16 residues. After removal of 3 bases from V and 2 bases from J, the junction contained 4 bases not matched to a gene. CDR1 is SGHVS, CDR2 FQNEAQ, per germline. CDR3 nucleotides: TGTGCCAGCAGCTTGTTTAGCGGGAGAAACACCGGGGAGCTGTTTTTT. This gives the protein CASSLFSGRNTGELFF.

The chain links TRBV29-1 to TRBJ2-1; 10 positions agree with TRBD2. This CDR3 is built from 15 residues. J lost 4 bases, V lost 4 bases, and 7 bases had no gene match. Germline V gene lookup returns CDR1 SQVTM and CDR2 ANQGSEA. The CDR3 spells CSVGSPSGSYNEQFF. CDR3 DNA sequence: TGCAGCGTTGGTTCTCCTAGCGGGAGTTACAATGAGCAGTTCTTC.

This rearrangement joins TRBV9 to TRBJ2-1; tentatively, D is TRBD2 (6 bases). V lost 1 base and J 4 bases, leaving 24 bases between the germline ends. CDR3 size: 19 residues. Germline CDR1 is SGDLS and CDR2 is YYNGEE. Here the CDR3 reads CASSVFSPTRLVSYNEQFF. The CDR3 DNA is TGTGCCAGCAGCGTATTCTCACCGACACGACTAGTATCTTACAATGAGCAGTTCTTC. Variable domain in full (rest from reference TRBV9 and TRBJ2-1): DSGVTQTPKHLITATGQRVTLRCSPRSGDLSVYWYQQSLDQGLQFLIQYYNGEERAKGNILERFSAQQFPDLHSELNLSSLELGDSALYFCASSVFSPTRLVSYNEQFFGPGTRLTVL.

A note on this clone: A junction boundary mismatches the germline segment, possibly from a read error. J is TRBJ1-2 and V is TRBV29-1, with D hard to call. CDR3 length: 11 residues. CDR1 and CDR2 from the germline V gene are SQVTM and ANQGSEA. CDR3: CSAGDNYCYTF. The CDR3 region has the DNA TGTAGCGCGGGAGACAACTATTGCTACACCTTC.

This clone was counted a single time. The V call is TRBV18, the J call TRBJ2-7; a possible D gene is TRBD1 (7 bases). Germline loops: CDR1 KGHSH, CDR2 LQKENI. This CDR3 is 16 amino acids long. V was shortened by 1 base and J by 1 base, with 14 bases between the two germline ends. Here the CDR3 DNA reads TGTGCCAGCTCACCACGAGGGGGCGGGAAATCCTACGAGCAGTACTTC. Its protein is CASSPRGGGKSYEQYF.

The chain combines TRBV13 with TRBJ2-5; D is tentatively TRBD1 or TRBD2 (6 bases each). The CDR3 runs to 15 residues. Trimming took 2 bases from V and 5 from J, leaving 15 bases between them. CDR1 is PRHDT and CDR2 is FYEKMQ in the germline V gene (reference sequence). The CDR3 spells CASSLFGGRGETQYF. The CDR3 nucleotides read TGTGCCAGCAGCTTATTTGGGGGGCGCGGGGAGACCCAGTACTTC.

The chain uses TRBV18 and TRBJ1-1, with unresolved D. Germline CDR1 is KGHSH and CDR2 is LQKENI. V was cut by 3 bases and J by 3 bases, with 11 bases left in between. CDR3 length equals 14 residues. CDR3 bases: TGTGCCAGCTCACCGACCCGAACTTACACTGAAGCTTTCTTT. This codes for CASSPTRTYTEAFF.